This entry lists 29 T cell receptor beta chains sequenced from one sample in a study of identical twins. TCRdb independently ran MiXCR on the 5' RACE reads; one entry per CDR3 protein. The sample lists 310,000 or so distinct CDR3 sequences; more than 6.5% were seen once. These sequences were also reported in another study, on yellow fever vaccine responses in identical twins.

Material for sequencing was memory (CD45RO+) T cells sorted from blood. Source of these receptors: a woman younger than 30 in good health.

The rearrangement links TRBV5-5 to TRBJ2-5; D is unclear. This CDR3 region has 14 residues. The germline gives CDR1 SGHKS, CDR2 YYEKEE (reference sequence). The V and J ends lost 0 bases and 1 base respectively, with 7 bases between them. DNA of the CDR3: TGTGCCAGCAGCTTGGCCATACCCCAAGAGACCCAGTACTTC. Protein product: CASSLAIPQETQYF.

The rearrangement joins TRBV7-6 to TRBJ2-5; D unresolved. With 2 bases removed from V and 5 bases from J, the gap between germline ends came to 9 bases. CDR3 size: 13 residues. Per the germline V gene, CDR1 is SGHVS and CDR2 is FNYEAQ. CDR3 sequence reads: CASSLRVSETQYF. The CDR3 DNA follows: TGTGCCAGCAGCTTACGTGTGTCGGAGACCCAGTACTTC. Supplemented by reference TRBV7-6 and TRBJ2-5, the full variable domain reads GAGVSQSPRYKVTKRGQDVALRCDPISGHVSLYWYRQALGQGPEFLTYFNYEAQQDKSGLPNDRFSAERPEGSISTLTIQRTEQRDSAMYRCASSLRVSETQYFGPGTRLLVL.

This clonotype came up a few times. The rearrangement links TRBV3-1 to TRBJ2-2; D call uncertain. Trimming removed 2 bases at V and 0 bases at J, with 4 bases between. The CDR3 has 14 amino acids. CDR1 and CDR2 (germline): LGHDT, YNNKEL (reference sequence). The CDR3 reads CASSQWPNTGELFF. DNA of the CDR3: TGTGCCAGCAGCCAATGGCCGAACACCGGGGAGCTGTTTTTT.

The rearrangement uses TRBV6-2 or TRBV6-3 and TRBJ2-2; possibly TRBD1 for D (6 bases). V shed 7 bases and J shed 0 bases, with 15 bases lying between them. CDR3 length equals 16 residues. CDR1 is MNHEY, CDR2 SVGEGT, per germline. The CDR3 DNA follows: TGTGCCAGCATCGACAGGAGAGACGCGAACACCGGGGAGCTGTTTTTT. It translates to CASIDRRDANTGELFF.

The chain combines TRBV20-1 with TRBJ2-7; no definite D call. V dropped 0 bases and J dropped 2 bases, with 17 bases sitting between them. The V gene's germline CDR1 is DFQATT and CDR2 SNEGSKA (reference sequence). The CDR3 runs to 16 residues. The CDR3 nucleotides are TGCAGTGCTAGAGATGGAGAGAGAGCCTCGCCCTACGAGCAGTACTTC. Protein product: CSARDGERASPYEQYF.

This clonotype was seen many times. This chain connects TRBV12-3 or TRBV12-4 to TRBJ2-3, with 8 bases lining up with TRBD2. Germline trimming cut 7 bases from V and 0 bases from J; bases unmatched to any gene: 6. The CDR3 spans 15 residues. The CDR3 spells CASTLSGASTDTQYF. CDR3 DNA: TGTGCCAGCACCCTTAGCGGGGCTAGCACAGATACGCAGTATTTT.

In this sample, this clonotype turned up many times. The chain has TRBV6-1 and TRBJ1-1; possible D gene TRBD1, 5 bases. The CDR3 has 15 amino acids. The germline gives CDR1 MNHNS, CDR2 SASEGT. Trimming cost V 6 bases and J 1 base, with 15 bases left between them. Here the CDR3 reads CASSHRVTGNTEAFF. The CDR3 nucleotides are TGTGCCAGCAGCCACAGAGTCACAGGGAACACTGAAGCTTTCTTT.

The chain couples TRBV19 to TRBJ1-3; weak D call: TRBD1 (5 bases). V was shortened by 9 bases and J by 0 bases, with 12 bases between the two germline ends. The CDR3 is made up of 14 amino acids. Germline V gives CDR1 LNHDA, CDR2 SQIVND (reference sequence). Here the CDR3 reads CASQPGGSGNTIYF. The CDR3 DNA reads TGTGCCAGCCAGCCGGGGGGCTCTGGAAACACCATATATTTT.

This clonotype was counted at least ten times. The chain recombines TRBV4-2 with TRBJ2-3; weak D call: TRBD1 (6 bases). Trimming removed 7 bases from V and 4 bases from J, with 18 bases in between. The V gene's germline CDR1 is LGHNA and CDR2 YNFKEQ. The CDR3 covers 15 residues. In DNA, the CDR3 is TGTGCCAGCAACGAGAGGGGGTCCGGGGCAGATACGCAGTATTTT. Protein sequence: CASNERGSGADTQYF.

This clonotype was seen at least ten times. The chain has TRBV4-2 and TRBJ2-1; possibly TRBD2 for D (7 bases). V lost 1 base to trimming and J lost 0 bases, with 13 bases between them. CDR1 is LGHNA, CDR2 YNFKEQ, per germline. The CDR3 covers 17 residues. The DNA of the CDR3 is TGTGCCAGCAGCCAAGTCCGCGGGGGCACCTCCTACAATGAGCAGTTCTTC. Translating gives CASSQVRGGTSYNEQFF.

This clonotype was seen more than once but under ten times. The chain links TRBV2 to TRBJ2-7; no clear D gene. Germline CDR1 SNHLY, CDR2 FYNNEI. The CDR3 is 12 residues long. The germline V and J ends were trimmed by 4 bases and 0 bases, with 4 bases remaining between them. The CDR3 region is CASSGYSYEQYF. The CDR3, as DNA: TGTGCCAGCAGTGGTTACTCCTACGAGCAGTACTTC.

J is TRBJ1-2 and V is TRBV25-1; D not certain. Deletions cut 3 bases from V and 4 bases from J, with 9 bases between. Germline loops: CDR1 MGHDK, CDR2 SYGVNS. CDR3 size: 13 residues. This CDR3 reads CASSDAGRYGYTF. Written as DNA, the CDR3 is TGTGCCAGCAGTGATGCGGGCCGCTATGGCTACACCTTC.

This clonotype was seen a handful of times. The chain uses TRBV5-1 and TRBJ1-4, with unresolved D. The CDR3 sequence is 15 residues long. Germline CDR1 is SGHRS and CDR2 is YFSETQ. V dropped 2 bases and J dropped 8 bases, with 16 bases sitting between them. In DNA, the CDR3 is TGCGCCAGCAGCTTAGCACGCCACCCCCAGGAAAAACTGTTTTTT. Amino acids: CASSLARHPQEKLFF.

This clonotype was counted at least ten times. The J gene is TRBJ1-4, the V gene TRBV5-1; D is ambiguous. CDR3 size: 14 residues. The V gene's germline CDR1 is SGHRS and CDR2 YFSETQ. V was cut by 2 bases and J by 0 bases, with 5 bases left in between. The DNA of the CDR3 is TGCGCCAGCAGCTTAGGGACAACTAATGAAAAACTGTTTTTT. It translates to CASSLGTTNEKLFF.

This clonotype was seen only a few times. The chain uses TRBV27 and TRBJ2-3; TRBD2 agrees at 8 bases. CDR1 MNHEY and CDR2 SMNVEV come from the germline V gene (reference sequence). The CDR3 covers 16 residues. Trimming cost V 3 bases and J 4 bases; bases outside gene matches: 9. CDR3 DNA: TGTGCCAGCAGTTTGAACGGCGGGGGGTTGGCAGATACGCAGTATTTT. This gives the protein CASSLNGGGLADTQYF.

In this sample, this clonotype turned up a few times. V usage is TRBV4-2 and J usage is TRBJ2-1, with TRBD2 matching over 10 bases. Losses at the gene ends were 1 base for V and 5 bases for J; bases not matched to a gene: 8. Germline lookup yields CDR1 LGHNA and CDR2 YNFKEQ. CDR3 length: 17 amino acids. For the CDR3, the DNA is TGTGCCAGCAGCCAAGTGTATCGCACTAGCGGGAACAATGAGCAGTTCTTC. It yields the protein CASSQVYRTSGNNEQFF.

This clonotype was detected only a few times. The chain carries TRBV7-7 and TRBJ1-5; D is possibly TRBD1 (5 bases). Germline CDR1 is SSHAT and CDR2 is FNYEAQ (reference sequence). The length of the CDR3 is 15 residues. Trimming took off 2 bases at V and 9 bases at J, with 17 bases between the two ends. The CDR3 loop reads CASSLSREAGGPQHF. CDR3 sequence (DNA): TGTGCCAGCAGCTTATCTAGAGAGGCCGGGGGGCCCCAGCATTTT.

In this sample, this clonotype turned up many times. The rearrangement uses TRBV20-1 and TRBJ2-1; 8 bases match TRBD2. CDR1 is DFQATT and CDR2 is SNEGSKA in the germline V gene (reference sequence). CDR3 size: 13 residues. Trimming cost V 5 bases and J 8 bases; bases outside gene matches: 8. The CDR3 region is CSAPPAGGDEQFF. The DNA for the CDR3 is TGCAGTGCTCCGCCGGCGGGAGGTGATGAGCAGTTCTTC.

The chain links TRBV20-1 to TRBJ2-1; TRBD2 matches 10 bases. Germline CDR1 reads DFQATT; CDR2 reads SNEGSKA (reference sequence). The CDR3 loop spans 14 amino acids. With V trimmed by 4 bases and J by 9 bases, 9 bases remained unmatched. The CDR3 spells CSANPTSGWGEQFF. In DNA form, the CDR3 reads TGCAGTGCTAACCCGACTAGCGGGTGGGGTGAGCAGTTCTTC.

This clonotype was seen a few times. This chain connects TRBV20-1 to TRBJ2-7; TRBD2 is a possible D gene (6 bases). CDR1 DFQATT and CDR2 SNEGSKA come from the germline V gene (reference sequence). Trimming removed 0 bases at V and 5 bases at J, with 11 bases between. CDR3 size: 13 residues. CDR3 amino acids: CSARDGSWNEQYF. The CDR3 bases are TGCAGTGCTAGAGACGGGAGTTGGAACGAGCAGTACTTC.

This clonotype was counted ten times or more. V and J are TRBV5-5 and TRBJ1-1, with 9 positions matching TRBD1. The V gene end was trimmed by 2 bases and the J gene end by 0 bases; junction bases not matched to a gene: 5. Germline V CDR1 and CDR2: SGHKS, YYEKEE (reference sequence). This CDR3 is 16 amino acids long. CDR3 sequence (DNA): TGTGCCAGCAGCTTAGGACAGGGGATTCTGAACACTGAAGCTTTCTTT. This gives the protein CASSLGQGILNTEAFF. The complete variable domain, with remaining parts taken from reference TRBV5-5 and TRBJ1-1, reads DAGVTQSPTHLIKTRGQQVTLRCSPISGHKSVSWYQQVLGQGPQFIFQYYEKEERGRGNFPDRFSARQFPNYSSELNVNALLLGDSALYLCASSLGQGILNTEAFFGQGTRLTVV.

This clonotype was found many times. The gene calls are TRBV12-3 or TRBV12-4 and TRBJ2-7; 7 positions match TRBD1. The CDR3 is made up of 15 amino acids. J was trimmed by 3 bases and V by 3 bases; bases with no gene match: 8. CDR3 coding DNA: TGTGCCAGCAGTTTTTCGTGGGCAGGGGGCTACGAGCAGTACTTC. It codes for CASSFSWAGGYEQYF.

The rearrangement joins TRBV6-4 to TRBJ2-3, with TRBD1 matching over 9 bases. CDR1 is MRHNA, CDR2 SNTAGT, per germline. The length of the CDR3 is 13 residues. Trimming took 2 bases from V and 6 from J; bases not matched to a gene: 0. The CDR3 DNA is TGTGCCAGCAGTGACGACAGGGGGGATACGCAGTATTTT. Translating gives CASSDDRGDTQYF.

This clonotype was counted ten times or more. The rearrangement joins TRBV5-1 to TRBJ1-2, with a tentative D call TRBD1 (5 bases). The V gene's germline CDR1 is SGHRS and CDR2 YFSETQ. This CDR3 has 15 amino acids. The V end was cut by 4 bases, the J end by 3 bases, with 16 bases between. CDR3 amino acids: CASSPGGSGHYGYTF. As DNA, the CDR3 is TGCGCCAGCAGCCCGGGGGGGAGCGGGCACTATGGCTACACCTTC.

CDR3 loop: CASSQLGVSGANVLTF. For the CDR3, the DNA is TGCGCCAGCAGCCAATTAGGGGTCTCTGGGGCCAACGTCCTGACTTTC. This chain joins TRBV4-1 and TRBJ2-6; D is perhaps TRBD1 (5 bases). The CDR3 runs 16 residues. Trimming removed 2 bases from V and 0 bases from J, with 8 bases in between. Germline V gene data show CDR1 as MGHRA and CDR2 as YSYEKL.

This clonotype was seen a few times. The V and J genes are TRBV3-1 and TRBJ1-5; 9 bases are a match to TRBD1. Germline CDR1 and CDR2: LGHDT and YNNKEL (reference sequence). The V and J ends lost 4 bases and 1 base, in that order; junction bases with no gene match: 5. This CDR3 is 16 amino acids long. CDR3 DNA: TGTGCCAGCAGCCTACAGGGGGCGGGGAGCAATCAGCCCCAGCATTTT. Protein product: CASSLQGAGSNQPQHF.

The chain uses TRBV28 and TRBJ2-7; D ambiguous. Trimming pared 1 base from V and 3 bases from J, leaving 7 bases between. The CDR3 runs to 13 residues. Germline V gene data show CDR1 as MDHEN and CDR2 as SYDVKM. CDR3 coding DNA: TGTGCCAGCAGTTTATCCGACCACTACGAGCAGTACTTC. Its protein product is CASSLSDHYEQYF.

This clonotype was found a few times. The chain uses TRBV6-1 and TRBJ2-1; D remains unclear. Germline V CDR1 and CDR2: MNHNS, SASEGT. Trimming left V 2 bases short and J 6 bases short, with 11 bases between. The CDR3 sequence is 14 residues long. CDR3 region: CASSEMRGVNEQFF. CDR3 coding DNA: TGTGCCAGCAGTGAAATGAGAGGAGTCAATGAGCAGTTCTTC.

This clonotype has just a few counts. V usage is TRBV7-8 and J usage is TRBJ1-1; 9 bases agree with TRBD1. The CDR3 is made up of 15 amino acids. CDR1 is SGHVS and CDR2 is FQNEAQ in the germline V gene. Trimming took 5 bases from V and 12 from J; bases not matched to a gene: 16. CDR3 nucleotide sequence: TGTGCCAGCAGCCCCCAATACGGAACAGGGGGCGAGTCTTTCTTT. This gives the protein CASSPQYGTGGESFF.